This entry concerns a single T cell receptor beta chain. These data come from a study of Ad26.COV2.S vaccination and SARS-CoV-2 variants. TCRdb's copy holds only in-frame clones and misses some; the assay was immunoSEQ multiplex PCR. The sample records 300,000 to 400,000 clones, roughly 84% being singletons. Regarding treatment: some 19 received Ad26.COV2.S at low or high dose, single or two shots; about 5 received placebo; per-sample allocation not given. It was on day 63 after the first vaccine or placebo injection that samples were taken. CDR3 size: 14 residues. CDR1 and CDR2 (germline): SGHAT, FQNNGV. Trimming removed 6 bases at V and 4 bases at J, with 12 bases between.

The source is a person between 18 and 65 years old who received the Ad26.COV2.S COVID-19 vaccine or a placebo. This specimen was peripheral blood, taken in a trial of Ad26.COV2.S vaccine versus placebo. The V and J genes are TRBV11-2 and TRBJ2-2; no definite D call. CDR3 loop: CASSGRSFTGELFF. The CDR3 coding sequence is TGTGCCAGCAGTGGGCGCTCTTTCACCGGGGAGCTGTTTTTT.